These T cell receptor beta chains were read from a single sample in a study of T cell changes during pregnancy in multiple sclerosis. Profiled with immunoSEQ multiplex PCR; TCRdb holds only in-frame clones, not every one. The sample lists 55,000 to 80,000 clones; 85% to 95% were seen once. The sequenced sample was CD8+ T cells from peripheral blood mononuclear cells, obtained in the second trimester of pregnancy. These receptors all come from a female donor with multiple sclerosis, enrolled in a pregnancy study. Both conserved end residues are part of each CDR3. The order of the fields is D gene, CDR3 length, J gene, V gene, clone size, CDR3 DNA, CDR3 protein. A D gene is named only where the DNA matches it firmly. Clone size is stated in some rows and not others, as once, few, many or a class when expanded.

TRBD1 15 TRBJ1-2 TRBV27 once TGTGCCAGCAGTCCCAACTCGGACAGGGGAGGTGGCTACACCTTC CASSPNSDRGGGYTF
TRBD2 16 TRBJ2-3 TRBV9 . TGTGCCAGCAGCGTAGAACCGGCGGGGGGCACAGATACGCAGTATTTT CASSVEPAGGTDTQYF
. 12 TRBJ2-1 TRBV19 . TGTGCCAGTAGTATTTATGACAATGAGCAGTTCTTC CASSIYDNEQFF
. 14 TRBJ2-5 TRBV7-2 . TGTGCCAGCGGGAGGTCTAACAGCCAAGAGACCCAGTACTTC CASGRSNSQETQYF
. 13 TRBJ2-1 TRBV4-1 . TGCGCCAGCAGCCATGTCCAGGACAATGAGCAGTTCTTC CASSHVQDNEQFF
TRBD2 14 TRBJ2-1 TRBV27 . TGTGCCAGCACCGTAGCGGGATCCAACAATGAGCAGTTCTTC CASTVAGSNNEQFF
TRBD1 15 TRBJ2-7 TRBV9 . TGTGCCAGCAGCGAGACCGGGACAGGGACCTACGAGCAGTACTTC CASSETGTGTYEQYF
. 13 TRBJ1-2 TRBV25-1 . TGTGCCAGCAGTGAACCGGGACATTATGGCTACACCTTC CASSEPGHYGYTF
TRBD1 13 TRBJ2-1 TRBV4-3 . TGCGCCAGCAGCCATCCGCCAGGGGGCGAGCAGTTCTTC CASSHPPGGEQFF
. 12 TRBJ2-7 TRBV13 . TGTGCCAGCAGCTCCAGTCACTACGAGCAGTACTTC CASSSSHYEQYF
TRBD2 15 TRBJ2-2 TRBV13 . TGTGCCAGCAGCCGGGACCGGACTAGAGCCGGGGAGCTGTTTTTT CASSRDRTRAGELFF
. 15 TRBJ1-2 TRBV27 . TGTGCCAGCAGCTCCCTGTTAGGGGCGAACTATGGCTACACCTTC CASSSLLGANYGYTF
TRBD1 14 TRBJ1-1 TRBV19 . TGTGCCAGTAGCTTGACAGGGTTGAACACTGAAGCTTTCTTT CASSLTGLNTEAFF
. 13 TRBJ2-5 TRBV27 . TGTGCCAGCAGTCCCTCAGGGGTCAAGACCCAGTACTTC CASSPSGVKTQYF
. 15 TRBJ2-5 TRBV28 once TGTGCCAGCAGTTTAGTCTCGGGAGACCAAGAGACCCAGTACTTC CASSLVSGDQETQYF
. 15 TRBJ1-2 TRBV11-2 few TGTGCCAGCAGCTTGTACAGGTTGAACCCCTATGGCTACACCTTC CASSLYRLNPYGYTF
. 13 TRBJ2-7 TRBV13 . TGTGCCAGCAGCCCCCAGGGAAGCTACGAGCAGTACTTC CASSPQGSYEQYF
TRBD1 14 TRBJ1-2 TRBV6-5 . TGTGCCAGCAGCCGCAACAGGGGGCGAACGGGCTACACCTTC CASSRNRGRTGYTF
. 12 TRBJ1-5 TRBV6-1 . TGTGCCACCCAGACAGGCCATCAGCCCCAGCATTTT CATQTGHQPQHF
. 13 TRBJ1-2 TRBV10-3 . TGTGCCATCAGTGAGTCGAAGGGGTTCGGCTACACCTTC CAISESKGFGYTF
. 17 TRBJ2-5 TRBV4-1 . TGCGCCAGCAGCCAAGAGGTACCGGGTTACCTCTTGGAGACCCAGTACTTC CASSQEVPGYLLETQYF
. 15 TRBJ2-1 TRBV7-2 . TGTGCCAGCAGCTTAGTCCCGGGTTCGTACAATGAGCAGTTCTTC CASSLVPGSYNEQFF
TRBD2 13 TRBJ2-1 TRBV9 . TGTGCCAGCAGCGTATCGGGAGGCCCCGAGCAGTTCTTC CASSVSGGPEQFF
. 10 TRBJ2-7 TRBV29-1 . TGCAGCGTTGGGGCAGGAAAACAGTACTTC CSVGAGKQYF
. 13 TRBJ2-2 TRBV6-5 . TGTGCCAGCAGTTACGGGCCGACCGGGGAGCTGTTTTTT CASSYGPTGELFF
. 16 TRBJ2-7 TRBV6-1 . TGTGCCAGCAGTGCAACGGGACTCCCCCCGTCCTACGAGCAGTACTTC CASSATGLPPSYEQYF
. 17 TRBJ2-3 TRBV5-1 . TGCGCCAGCAGCTTGCCTTCCGTGCGATCTAGCACAGATACGCAGTATTTT CASSLPSVRSSTDTQYF
. 15 TRBJ2-7 TRBV9 . TGTGCCAGCAGCGCAGGCGACAGCCCTTCCTACGAGCAGTACTTC CASSAGDSPSYEQYF
TRBD1 17 TRBJ1-5 TRBV2 . TGTGCCAGCAGTGAAGTCCCGAGGGGGCATTACAATCAGCCCCAGCATTTT CASSEVPRGHYNQPQHF
. 14 TRBJ2-7 TRBV5-4 . TGTGCCAGCAGCTTGGGCGCAGGGGCCTACGAGCAGTACTTC CASSLGAGAYEQYF
TRBD1 14 TRBJ1-2 TRBV7-9 . TGTGCCAGCAGCTTACCCGACAGGGGGGATGGCTACACCTTC CASSLPDRGDGYTF
. 14 TRBJ1-3 TRBV10-2 . TGCGCCAGCAGTGTGTCGGGAGTGGGAAACACCATATATTTT CASSVSGVGNTIYF
. 15 TRBJ2-7 TRBV5-1 . TGCGCCAGCAGCTTGGCGTCAGGGTGGACCTACGAGCAGTACTTC CASSLASGWTYEQYF
. 17 TRBJ2-7 TRBV7-2 . TGTGCCAGCAGCTTAGGTGTCTTGGACAGCCGCTCCTACGAGCAGTACTTC CASSLGVLDSRSYEQYF
TRBD1 14 TRBJ1-1 TRBV5-6 . TGTGCCAGCAGCCCCGGGACAGGGAACACTGAAGCTTTCTTT CASSPGTGNTEAFF
. 12 TRBJ2-7 TRBV2 . TGTGCCAGCACCCCGGGTGCCTACGAGCAGTACTTC CASTPGAYEQYF
. 13 TRBJ1-1 TRBV10-3 once TGTGCCATCAGTGAGAGCGGCAATACTGAAGCTTTCTTT CAISESGNTEAFF
TRBD1 15 TRBJ1-1 TRBV5-1 few TGCGCCAGCAGCCCCCCGACAGGGGCGAACACTGAAGCTTTCTTT CASSPPTGANTEAFF
. 12 TRBJ1-2 TRBV2 . TGTGCCAGCAACGCGTTTCGATATGGCTACACCTTC CASNAFRYGYTF
TRBD2 15 TRBJ2-1 TRBV27 . TGTGCCAGTGCTTACCTAGCGGGGTCATTGGGTGAGCAGTTCTTC CASAYLAGSLGEQFF
TRBD1 13 TRBJ1-1 TRBV9 few TGTGCCAGCAGCGTAGGGGACAGGCGTGAAGCTTTCTTT CASSVGDRREAFF
. 13 TRBJ2-7 TRBV5-6 . TGTGCCAGCAGCTCTGGACAGAACTACGAGCAGTACTTC CASSSGQNYEQYF